One and the same sample provided the 24 T cell receptor beta chains below, sequenced in a study of T cells in Graves' hyperthyroidism and ophthalmopathy. Amplified regions were TCR beta CDR3 sequences from RNA transcripts. The primer set for the first-round RT-PCR of the TCR CDR3 was HTBI. MiXCR was run by TCRdb on the multiplex PCR reads, yielding one entry per CDR3 protein. In the table there are about half a million distinct CDR3 sequences, about 20% of which are singletons. Source material: blood. The receptors come from a woman in her 70s with Graves' ophthalmopathy.

This clonotype was observed many times. The chain uses TRBV7-2 and TRBJ1-1; no clear D gene. V was cut by 4 bases and J by 2 bases, with 8 bases left in between. Germline-derived CDR1 and CDR2 are SGHTA and FQGNSA. The CDR3 runs 13 residues. The CDR3 sequence is CASSYGPNTEAFF. The CDR3 DNA reads as TGTGCCAGCAGCTACGGACCCAACACTGAAGCTTTCTTT. Together with reference TRBV7-2 and TRBJ1-1, the CDR3 gives the full variable domain: GAGVSQSPSNKVTEKGKDVELRCDPISGHTALYWYRQSLGQGLEFLIYFQGNSAPDKSGLPSDRFSAERTGGSVSTLTIQRTQQEDSAVYLCASSYGPNTEAFFGQGTRLTVV.

The rearrangement links TRBV10-3 to TRBJ2-3, with TRBD1 matching over 7 bases. The CDR3 is made up of 13 amino acids. Germline V lookup: CDR1 ENHRY, CDR2 SYGVKD. The J segment lost 1 base and the V segment lost 11 bases, leaving 6 bases of the junction unmatched. CDR3 in amino acids: CAVQGFGTDTQYF. CDR3 coding DNA: TGTGCCGTACAGGGGTTTGGCACAGATACGCAGTATTTT.

The V and J genes are TRBV14 and TRBJ1-6; D gene uncertain. Trimming cost V 1 base and J 7 bases, with 11 bases left between them. Germline CDR1 and CDR2: SGHDN and FVKESK. This CDR3 is 15 amino acids long. The CDR3 nucleotides read TGTGCCAGCAGCCAAGTATGGGGTCCGAATTCACCCCTCCACTTT. This encodes CASSQVWGPNSPLHF.

The chain combines TRBV7-2 with TRBJ2-7; D gene ambiguous. This CDR3 region has 16 residues. The V gene's germline CDR1 is SGHTA and CDR2 FQGNSA. The ends were cut back, 5 bases at V and 0 bases at J, with 17 bases in the middle. CDR3 loop: CASSGRFGTYSYEQYF. The CDR3 bases are TGTGCCAGCAGCGGACGGTTCGGTACCTACTCCTACGAGCAGTACTTC.

This clonotype was detected a few times. V and J are TRBV28 and TRBJ1-5, with D unresolved. Trimming removed 7 bases from V and 1 base from J, with 5 bases in between. Germline V gene data show CDR1 as MDHEN and CDR2 as SYDVKM. The CDR3 has 12 amino acids. CDR3 in amino acids: CASNGSNQPQHF. As DNA, the CDR3 is TGTGCCAGCAACGGAAGCAATCAGCCCCAGCATTTT.

This rearrangement joins TRBV3-1 to TRBJ1-6; maybe TRBD1 (5 bases). The germline V and J ends were trimmed by 3 bases and 7 bases, with 16 bases remaining between them. From germline, CDR1 is LGHDT and CDR2 YNNKEL (reference sequence). The CDR3 sequence is 16 residues long. The CDR3 spells CASSQNGGGLNSPLHF. DNA of the CDR3: TGTGCCAGCAGCCAGAACGGGGGGGGGTTAAATTCACCCCTCCACTTT.

This clonotype was counted ten times or more. This sequence joins TRBV18 and TRBJ1-1; D gene ambiguous. CDR1 and CDR2 (germline): KGHSH, LQKENI. The CDR3 consists of 13 residues. V was clipped by 5 bases and J by 1 base, with 8 bases between them. The CDR3 loop is CASSDQENTEAFF. Written as DNA, the CDR3 is TGTGCCAGCTCAGACCAAGAGAACACTGAAGCTTTCTTT.

The genes are TRBV10-2 and TRBJ2-7; 9 bases are a match to TRBD2. The V segment lost 6 bases and the J segment 6 bases; nucleotides outside the gene matches: 3. Looked up from germline, CDR1 is WSHSY and CDR2 is SAAADI. The CDR3 is made up of 12 amino acids. CDR3 amino acids: CASSLREGEQYF. In DNA form, the CDR3 reads TGCGCCAGCAGCCTGCGGGAGGGCGAGCAGTACTTC.

This clonotype was seen more than once but under ten times. The rearrangement links TRBV12-3 or TRBV12-4 to TRBJ2-3; TRBD2 matches at 7 bases. This CDR3 is 16 amino acids long. The V gene end was trimmed by 6 bases and the J gene end by 2 bases; junction bases not matched to a gene: 11. The CDR3 coding sequence is TGTGCCAGCAGCTCGTCGCGGGGAGGGAACACAGATACGCAGTATTTT. Encoded protein: CASSSSRGGNTDTQYF.

This clonotype was detected only a few times. The chain employs TRBV18 and TRBJ2-1, with no clear D. V lost 3 bases and J lost 5, with 14 bases in between. Germline assignment: CDR1 KGHSH and CDR2 LQKENI. The CDR3 spans 15 residues. The CDR3 sequence: CASSPSSPRNNEQFF. DNA for the CDR3: TGTGCCAGCTCACCTAGCTCCCCTCGTAACAATGAGCAGTTCTTC.

The chain employs TRBV20-1 and TRBJ2-7; 11 bases map to TRBD2. From germline, CDR1 is DFQATT and CDR2 SNEGSKA (reference sequence). The trim removed 6 bases at V and 2 bases at J, leaving 9 bases unmatched. This CDR3 is built from 15 residues. The chain's CDR3 is CSAPRGLAVTYEQYF. CDR3 DNA sequence: TGCAGTGCGCCGAGGGGACTAGCGGTTACCTACGAGCAGTACTTC.

The table lists this clonotype with a few counts. This chain uses TRBV5-1 with TRBJ2-2; D unclear. V gave up 5 bases and J gave up 1 base, with 15 bases separating them. The germline gives CDR1 SGHRS, CDR2 YFSETQ. The CDR3 consists of 16 residues. CDR3 amino acids: CASSHMVQKNTGELFF. The CDR3 DNA reads as TGCGCCAGCAGTCATATGGTCCAGAAGAACACCGGGGAGCTGTTTTTT.

This clonotype has a count of ten or more. This chain uses TRBV28 with TRBJ2-1; D is possibly TRBD1 (6 bases). CDR1 and CDR2 (germline): MDHEN, SYDVKM. The V gene lost 6 bases and the J gene lost 0 bases, with 12 bases spanning the gap. This CDR3 contains 15 residues. The CDR3 loop is CASRRTGNSYNEQFF. CDR3 DNA: TGTGCCAGCAGAAGAACAGGGAACTCCTACAATGAGCAGTTCTTC.

The chain combines TRBV20-1 with TRBJ2-5; 7 bases align to TRBD1. The V gene end was trimmed by 3 bases and the J gene end by 5 bases; junction bases not matched to a gene: 9. Germline V gene sequence: CDR1 DFQATT, CDR2 SNEGSKA (reference sequence). The CDR3 is made up of 14 amino acids. CDR3 sequence reads: CSARVTGARETQYF. CDR3 in DNA: TGCAGTGCTAGGGTTACAGGGGCTAGGGAGACCCAGTACTTC.

This clonotype showed up just a few times. CDR3 amino acids: CSARGVLSYQETQYF. The CDR3 DNA is TGCAGTGCTAGGGGCGTTCTCTCGTACCAAGAGACCCAGTACTTC. The chain uses TRBV20-1 and TRBJ2-5; D uncertain. V lost 3 bases and J lost 0, with 14 bases in between. Germline CDR1 reads DFQATT; CDR2 reads SNEGSKA (reference sequence). This CDR3 contains 15 residues.

The V and J genes are TRBV13 and TRBJ2-7, with 7 bases that match TRBD1. The ends lost 5 bases at V and 0 bases at J; junction bases unmatched: 4. CDR3 length: 14 residues. Germline loops: CDR1 PRHDT, CDR2 FYEKMQ (reference sequence). CDR3 sequence reads: CASSEQGSSYEQYF. The CDR3 DNA reads as TGTGCCAGCAGCGAACAGGGGTCCTCCTACGAGCAGTACTTC.

This clonotype was seen just once. V usage is TRBV20-1 and J usage is TRBJ2-1; 14 nucleotides align to TRBD2. Germline V gene lookup returns CDR1 DFQATT and CDR2 SNEGSKA (reference sequence). V lost 6 bases, J lost 14 bases, and 9 bases stayed unmatched. CDR3 length: 13 residues. The DNA for the CDR3 is TGCAGTGCAAGACTAGCGGGAGGGTCCCGGGAGTTCTTC. This sequence encodes CSARLAGGSREFF.

This clonotype was recorded a few times. The chain employs TRBV28 and TRBJ1-5; perhaps TRBD1 as D (5 bases). Germline values: CDR1 MDHEN, CDR2 SYDVKM. The CDR3 runs to 15 residues. Trimming cost V 6 bases and J 4 bases, with 16 bases left between them. CDR3 in amino acids: CASRPTGGNNQPQHF. In nucleotides, the CDR3 is TGTGCCAGCAGGCCGACGGGGGGAAATAATCAGCCCCAGCATTTT.

The table lists this clonotype with a few counts. The rearrangement joins TRBV7-3 to TRBJ2-2; 10 bases align to TRBD2. With V trimmed by 5 bases and J by 0 bases, 9 bases remained unmatched. The CDR3 sequence is 18 residues long. CDR1 SGHTA and CDR2 FQGTGA come from the germline V gene. CDR3 residues: CASSAQLAGPANTGELFF. The CDR3 region has the DNA TGTGCCAGCAGCGCACAACTAGCGGGACCCGCGAACACCGGGGAGCTGTTTTTT.

This clonotype has a count of ten or more. This chain links TRBV6-1 with TRBJ2-3; D is possibly TRBD2 (5 bases). V was trimmed by 6 bases and J by 4 bases, leaving 17 bases between them. CDR1 and CDR2 from the germline V gene are MNHNS and SASEGT. The CDR3 consists of 15 residues. CDR3 region: CASRRVRNSPDTQYF. In nucleotides, the CDR3 is TGTGCCAGCAGGAGGGTCAGGAATTCCCCAGATACGCAGTATTTT.

This sequence joins TRBV15 and TRBJ2-1; the D is unclear. V shed 3 bases and J shed 11 bases, with 14 bases lying between them. This CDR3 comprises 13 residues. Germline loops: CDR1 LNHNV, CDR2 YYDKDF (reference sequence). The DNA for the CDR3 is TGTGCCACCAGCAGTTCCAACACACGTCAGCAGTTCTTC. It encodes CATSSSNTRQQFF.

The chain carries TRBV5-1 and TRBJ2-2, with 10 positions matching TRBD2. CDR3 size: 19 residues. Germline V gene lookup returns CDR1 SGHRS and CDR2 YFSETQ. Trimming took 3 bases from V and 0 from J; bases not matched to a gene: 11. CDR3: CASSSRIAGGHSNTGELFF. In nucleotides, the CDR3 is TGCGCCAGCAGCTCCAGAATAGCGGGAGGTCATTCGAACACCGGGGAGCTGTTTTTT.

Worth noting for this clonotype: Possible read error: a much larger clone is one base away. The genes are TRBV11-2 and TRBJ2-5; D unclear. CDR1 and CDR2 (germline): SGHAT, FQNNGV. The CDR3 covers 14 residues. V gave up 5 bases and J gave up 6 bases, with 16 bases separating them. As DNA, the CDR3 is TGTGCCAGCAGCCCACGAGACCCACAACAGACCCAGTACTTC. Its translation: CASSPRDPQQTQYF.

CDR3: CATTGHQGTGELFF. CDR3 nucleotide sequence: TGTGCCACCACTGGCCATCAGGGCACCGGGGAGCTGTTTTTT. The chain couples TRBV10-3 to TRBJ2-2; maybe TRBD1 (5 bases). Trimming removed 10 bases at V and 4 bases at J, with 16 bases between. CDR3 length: 14 residues. In germline, CDR1 is ENHRY, CDR2 SYGVKD.